This TCR beta chain was found in a study of cytomegalovirus exposure and HLA in healthy donors. The data were produced by immunoSEQ multiplex PCR, yet TCRdb's version contains in-frame clones alone and is incomplete. This table has some 150,000 clones, roughly 89% appearing once. The germline V gene has CDR1 SGHAT and CDR2 FQDESV (reference sequence). The junction had 7 bases not matched to a gene; V was cut back by 4 bases and J by 3 bases. This CDR3 spans 16 amino acids. The sequenced sample consisted of PBMCs. The chain joins TRBV11-1 to TRBJ2-7, with 12 bases lining up with TRBD2. The TCR originated in a man in his late teens or twenties in good health and CMV-seropositive. Written as DNA, the CDR3 is TGTGCCAGCAGCTCCCCACTAGCGGGAGGTTTCTACGAGCAGTACTTC. Protein product: CASSSPLAGGFYEQYF.